This TCR beta chain comes out of a study of T cells in Graves' hyperthyroidism and ophthalmopathy. Study-wide context: Peripheral blood was drawn at first diagnosis, prior to all treatment.

Diagnoses rested on clinical symptoms, serum thyroxine and TRAb, thyroid ultrasound and orbital computed tomography. This clonotype occurred a few times. Its antigen is not identified. Between the trimmed V and J ends, which lost 3 bases and 2 bases, there was a span of 8 bases. The CDR3 runs to 13 residues. Germline V lookup: CDR1 LNHDA, CDR2 SQIVND (reference sequence). Findings of the study overall: Median prediction lead before ophthalmopathy onset was around seven months with the model. Among clonotypes expanded in thyroid above 0.001, most were also found in blood.

The CDR3 regions of TCR beta were amplified from RNA transcripts. First-round RT-PCR with HTBI primers amplified the TCR CDR3 region. TCRdb reprocessed the multiplex PCR reads via MiXCR and lists one record per CDR3 protein. The sample holds fewer than 300,000 distinct CDR3 sequences, approximately 16% seen once. The receptor comes from a woman in her fifties or sixties with Graves' hyperthyroidism that later progressed to Graves' ophthalmopathy. V gene TRBV19 combines with J gene TRBJ2-7; D assignment may be TRBD1 or TRBD2 (5 bases each). The sample taken for sequencing was blood. CDR3 bases: TGTGCCAGTAGTATTTCGGGGCCCTACGAGCAGTACTTC. Translating it yields CASSISGPYEQYF.